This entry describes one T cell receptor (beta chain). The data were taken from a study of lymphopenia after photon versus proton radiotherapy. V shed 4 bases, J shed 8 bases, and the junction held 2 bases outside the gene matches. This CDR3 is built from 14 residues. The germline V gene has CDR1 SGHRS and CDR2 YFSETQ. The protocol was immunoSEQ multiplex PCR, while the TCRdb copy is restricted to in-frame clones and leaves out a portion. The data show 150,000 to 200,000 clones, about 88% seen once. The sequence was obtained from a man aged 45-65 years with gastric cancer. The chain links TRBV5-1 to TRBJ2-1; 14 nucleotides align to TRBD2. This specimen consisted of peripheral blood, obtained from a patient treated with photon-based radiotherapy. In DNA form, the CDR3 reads TGCGCCAGCAGCACGGGACTAGCGGGGGATGAGCAGTTCTTC. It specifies CASSTGLAGDEQFF.